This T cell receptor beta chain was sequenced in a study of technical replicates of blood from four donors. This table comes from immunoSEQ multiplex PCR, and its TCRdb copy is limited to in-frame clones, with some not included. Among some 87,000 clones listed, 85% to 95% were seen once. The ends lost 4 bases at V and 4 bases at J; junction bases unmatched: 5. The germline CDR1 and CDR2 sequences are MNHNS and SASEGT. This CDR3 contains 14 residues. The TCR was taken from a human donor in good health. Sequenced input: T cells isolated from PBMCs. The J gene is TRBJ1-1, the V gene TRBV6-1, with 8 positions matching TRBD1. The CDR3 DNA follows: TGTGCCAGCAGTGTGACAGGGGCGGCCACTGAAGCTTTCTTT. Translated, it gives CASSVTGAATEAFF.